The 16 T cell receptor beta chains below all came from one sample that was sequenced in a study of blood T cell repertoires in COVID-19. Repertoires were generated with immunoSEQ multiplex PCR, while TCRdb's copy carries only in-frame clones and drops some. The table lists roughly 190,000 clones, roughly nine tenths of them singletons, with around 9.9% in the top ten. Input material: peripheral blood. Receptors were obtained from a woman aged 55-69 years with COVID-19, enrolled during active disease.

The chain carries TRBV24-1 and TRBJ2-1; a possible D gene is TRBD1 (7 bases). Trimming removed 5 bases from V and 8 bases from J, with 15 bases in between. The CDR3 has 14 amino acids. From germline, CDR1 is KGHDR and CDR2 SFDVKD. The CDR3 sequence is CATSGGTAIYEQFF. DNA for the CDR3: TGTGCCACCAGTGGCGGGACAGCCATATATGAGCAGTTCTTC.

This chain uses TRBV13 with TRBJ2-7, with D perhaps matching TRBD1 (5 bases). CDR3 length: 14 residues. Germline lookup yields CDR1 PRHDT and CDR2 FYEKMQ (reference sequence). Deletions cut 3 bases from V and 3 bases from J, with 12 bases between. The CDR3 nucleotides read TGTGCCAGCAGCTTCAGGGAAGGGGTCTACGAGCAGTACTTC. Translation: CASSFREGVYEQYF.

The CDR3 here is CASSIGGGRGMDYGYTF. CDR3 nucleotide sequence: TGTGCCAGTAGTATAGGTGGAGGGCGAGGTATGGACTATGGCTACACCTTC. The chain has TRBV19 and TRBJ1-2; D remains unclear. The CDR3 consists of 17 residues. The V end was cut by 1 base, the J end by 3 bases, with 18 bases between. The germline V gene has CDR1 LNHDA and CDR2 SQIVND (reference sequence). The full variable domain, its missing parts supplied by reference TRBV19 and TRBJ1-2, is DGGITQSPKYLFRKEGQNVTLSCEQNLNHDAMYWYRQDPGQGLRLIYYSQIVNDFQKGDIAEGYSVSREKKESFPLTVTSAQKNPTAFYLCASSIGGGRGMDYGYTFGSGTRLTVV.

The gene calls are TRBV19 and TRBJ1-3; D may be TRBD1 (6 bases). The CDR3 has 12 amino acids. Germline CDR1 and CDR2: LNHDA and SQIVND (reference sequence). V lost 7 bases and J 10 bases, leaving 14 bases between the germline ends. The CDR3 DNA reads TGTGCCAGTATGAACAGGGAGTGGACCATATATTTT. Translated, it gives CASMNREWTIYF. Using reference TRBV19 and TRBJ1-3 for the parts outside the CDR3, the full variable domain is DGGITQSPKYLFRKEGQNVTLSCEQNLNHDAMYWYRQDPGQGLRLIYYSQIVNDFQKGDIAEGYSVSREKKESFPLTVTSAQKNPTAFYLCASMNREWTIYFGEGSWLTVV.

A remark on this clone: Other nucleotide sequences from this sample produce the same CDR3. The V and J genes are TRBV6-5 and TRBJ1-2; D is uncertain. Trimming took 0 bases from V and 7 from J, leaving 9 bases between them. CDR1 is MNHEY, CDR2 SVGAGI, per germline. The CDR3 is made up of 13 amino acids. The CDR3 here is CASSYSRGVGYTF. DNA for the CDR3: TGTGCCAGCAGTTACTCTCGCGGGGTTGGCTACACCTTC.

This chain links TRBV18 with TRBJ2-2, with D unclear. The CDR3 is 14 amino acids. Deletions cut 2 bases from V and 5 bases from J, with 9 bases between. Germline V gene lookup returns CDR1 KGHSH and CDR2 LQKENI. The CDR3 region is CASSPDSDTGELFF. The DNA for the CDR3 is TGTGCCAGCTCACCAGACTCGGATACCGGGGAGCTGTTTTTT.

This chain uses TRBV24-1 with TRBJ1-4, with D possibly being TRBD1 (5 bases). CDR1 KGHDR and CDR2 SFDVKD come from the germline V gene. Trimming took off 12 bases at V and 6 bases at J, with 19 bases between the two ends. The CDR3 has 14 amino acids. CDR3 sequence: CAPFNRGKDEKLFF. The CDR3 coding sequence is TGTGCCCCCTTCAACCGGGGGAAGGATGAAAAACTGTTTTTT.

This chain uses TRBV5-4 with TRBJ2-7; 8 bases are shared with TRBD2. J was trimmed by 7 bases and V by 4 bases; bases with no gene match: 4. CDR3 size: 12 residues. The germline gives CDR1 SGHNT, CDR2 YYREEE (reference sequence). The CDR3 is CASSRGLEEQYF. For the CDR3, the DNA is TGTGCCAGCAGCAGGGGACTAGAGGAGCAGTACTTC.

The chain combines TRBV11-1 with TRBJ1-1; TRBD1 aligns across 9 bases. Germline CDR1 and CDR2: SGHAT and FQDESV (reference sequence). The J segment lost 6 bases and the V segment lost 5 bases, leaving 4 bases of the junction unmatched. This CDR3 contains 13 residues. CDR3 sequence: CASSRTGAAEAFF. In DNA form, the CDR3 reads TGTGCCAGCAGCCGGACAGGGGCAGCTGAAGCTTTCTTT.

The chain recombines TRBV29-1 with TRBJ2-2; a weak D match, TRBD2 (5 bases). The germline gives CDR1 SQVTM, CDR2 ANQGSEA. CDR3 size: 14 residues. V lost 8 bases, J lost 0 bases, and 13 bases lay in between. The CDR3 spells CSIGVPTNTGELFF. CDR3 DNA: TGCAGCATCGGGGTCCCAACGAACACCGGGGAGCTGTTTTTT.

The genes are TRBV6-2 or TRBV6-3 and TRBJ1-5, with 10 bases fitting TRBD1. CDR3 length equals 17 residues. The junction had 7 bases not matched to a gene; V was cut back by 2 bases and J by 3 bases. Germline CDR1 reads MNHEY; CDR2 reads SVGEGT. Here the CDR3 reads CASSYAGTGASNQPQHF. Here the CDR3 DNA reads TGTGCCAGCAGTTACGCCGGGACAGGGGCCTCCAATCAGCCCCAGCATTTT.

The chain is built from TRBV9 and TRBJ2-7; TRBD2 is a possible D gene (6 bases). The CDR3 consists of 14 residues. Trimming took 0 bases from V and 3 from J, leaving 10 bases between them. Germline V gene data show CDR1 as SGDLS and CDR2 as YYNGEE. The CDR3 spells CASSVAGTRYEQYF. As DNA, the CDR3 is TGTGCCAGCAGCGTAGCGGGGACTCGCTACGAGCAGTACTTC. Supplemented by reference TRBV9 and TRBJ2-7, the full variable domain reads DSGVTQTPKHLITATGQRVTLRCSPRSGDLSVYWYQQSLDQGLQFLIQYYNGEERAKGNILERFSAQQFPDLHSELNLSSLELGDSALYFCASSVAGTRYEQYFGPGTRLTVT.

This rearrangement joins TRBV14 to TRBJ2-1, with 9 bases lining up with TRBD2. After removal of 10 bases from V and 9 bases from J, the junction contained 16 bases not matched to a gene. Germline V gene data show CDR1 as SGHDN and CDR2 as FVKESK. The CDR3 runs to 15 residues. DNA of the CDR3: TGTGCCACCTCCGGTCTTGCGGGAGGGCCGGGTGAGCAGTTCTTC. It translates to CATSGLAGGPGEQFF.

The chain has TRBV19 and TRBJ2-7; TRBD1 matches 7 bases. Germline trimming cut 8 bases from V and 6 bases from J; bases unmatched to any gene: 10. The CDR3 covers 13 residues. Germline CDR1 and CDR2: LNHDA and SQIVND (reference sequence). As DNA, the CDR3 is TGTGCCAGTGGAGACAGGGTTAACGGCGAGCAGTACTTC. Its translation: CASGDRVNGEQYF.

The count of this clone is one. The chain is built from TRBV2 and TRBJ1-5; 7 bases align to TRBD1. V shed 5 bases and J 3 bases; nucleotides not matched to a gene: 7. The CDR3 consists of 15 residues. CDR1 is SNHLY, CDR2 FYNNEI, per germline. The CDR3 protein is CASSPRDSYNQPQHF. CDR3 coding DNA: TGTGCCAGCAGTCCCCGGGACAGCTACAATCAGCCCCAGCATTTT.

DNA of the CDR3: TGCAGCGTTAAACTCAGCACAGATACGCAGTATTTT. Its protein is CSVKLSTDTQYF. The rearrangement joins TRBV29-1 to TRBJ2-3, with D unresolved. The germline V gene has CDR1 SQVTM and CDR2 ANQGSEA. Trimming stripped 5 bases from V and 0 bases from J, with 6 bases between. This CDR3 spans 12 amino acids.